The 14 T cell receptor beta chains below were found in one sample sequenced in a study of blood T cell repertoires in COVID-19. Assay: immunoSEQ multiplex PCR; the TCRdb copy retains only in-frame clones and omits some. Among under 250,000 clones, around 75% were seen once, and the ten largest hold 6%. The sample taken for sequencing was peripheral blood. The origin of the receptors is a woman between 40 and 55 years old with COVID-19, enrolled during active disease.

The chain combines TRBV20-1 with TRBJ2-1; the match to TRBD2 covers 7 bases. The trim removed 3 bases at V and 6 bases at J, leaving 14 bases unmatched. CDR3 size: 16 residues. Germline CDR1 and CDR2: DFQATT and SNEGSKA (reference sequence). This chain's CDR3 is CSASRSVAGVGNEQFF. CDR3 bases: TGCAGTGCTAGTCGGTCGGTGGCGGGAGTGGGCAATGAGCAGTTCTTC.

This sequence joins TRBV2 and TRBJ2-1, with D unresolved. Germline-derived CDR1 and CDR2 are SNHLY and FYNNEI. V lost 8 bases and J 5 bases, leaving 16 bases between the germline ends. The CDR3 length is 14 residues. The CDR3 nucleotides read TGTGCCAGCCGAGGCGAGTCGGTCCACAATGAGCAGTTCTTC. This gives the protein CASRGESVHNEQFF.

The chain is built from TRBV7-3 and TRBJ2-3; 8 positions agree with TRBD2. The ends lost 4 bases at V and 5 bases at J; junction bases unmatched: 8. Looked up from germline, CDR1 is SGHTA and CDR2 is FQGTGA. The CDR3 runs 15 residues. DNA for the CDR3: TGTGCCAGCAGCTCCCCCATAGCGGGGTTAGATACGCAGTATTTT. This sequence encodes CASSSPIAGLDTQYF.

The chain combines TRBV29-1 with TRBJ2-5, with D maybe TRBD1 (6 bases). V gave up 7 bases and J gave up 5 bases, with 17 bases separating them. CDR1 is SQVTM, CDR2 ANQGSEA, per germline. The length of the CDR3 is 13 residues. This CDR3 is CSESETGMETQYF. In DNA, the CDR3 is TGCAGCGAGAGCGAAACAGGGATGGAGACCCAGTACTTC.

The J gene is TRBJ2-2, the V gene TRBV24-1; TRBD1 might be the D (5 bases). The CDR3 contains 15 residues. Germline V CDR1 and CDR2: KGHDR, SFDVKD. Trimming cost V 2 bases and J 2 bases, with 8 bases left between them. The CDR3 protein is CATSDSTVNTGELFF. CDR3 nucleotides: TGTGCCACCAGTGATTCGACAGTCAACACCGGGGAGCTGTTTTTT.

The V and J genes are TRBV19 and TRBJ1-4; tentative D call: TRBD1 (5 bases). Trimming removed 4 bases from V and 8 bases from J, with 17 bases in between. In germline, CDR1 is LNHDA, CDR2 SQIVND (reference sequence). The CDR3 loop spans 15 amino acids. CDR3 loop: CASSKRGTQDEKLFF. CDR3 nucleotide sequence: TGTGCCAGTAGTAAACGGGGGACGCAGGACGAAAAACTGTTTTTT.

V usage is TRBV18 and J usage is TRBJ2-5; no definite D call. Trimming left V 3 bases short and J 5 bases short, with 16 bases between. CDR3 length: 15 amino acids. Germline V gene data show CDR1 as KGHSH and CDR2 as LQKENI. CDR3: CASSPNHGLRETQYF. DNA of the CDR3: TGTGCCAGCTCACCGAATCATGGTCTCCGGGAGACCCAGTACTTC.

This chain links TRBV6-5 with TRBJ1-5; D gene ambiguous. V lost 7 bases and J 7 bases, leaving 20 bases between the germline ends. The CDR3 loop spans 15 amino acids. Germline CDR1 reads MNHEY; CDR2 reads SVGAGI. This CDR3 is CASKGGNLGGQPQHF. CDR3 DNA sequence: TGTGCCAGCAAAGGAGGAAACTTGGGTGGGCAGCCCCAGCATTTT.

This chain links TRBV18 with TRBJ2-6; no definite D call. Germline V gene sequence: CDR1 KGHSH, CDR2 LQKENI. V lost 4 bases to trimming and J lost 1 base, with 8 bases between them. The CDR3 runs 15 residues. In nucleotides, the CDR3 is TGTGCCAGCTCACTAGGCAGGTCTGGGGCCAACGTCCTGACTTTC. It is translated as CASSLGRSGANVLTF.

V gene TRBV11-3 combines with J gene TRBJ2-1, with TRBD2 identical over 8 bases. The length of the CDR3 is 16 residues. The V gene's germline CDR1 is SGHNT and CDR2 YENEEA. The junction had 9 bases not matched to a gene; V was cut back by 6 bases and J by 2 bases. The chain's CDR3 is CASSRSGAAAYNEQFF. CDR3 DNA sequence: TGTGCCAGCAGTCGTAGCGGGGCGGCCGCCTACAATGAGCAGTTCTTC.

The chain carries TRBV6-5 and TRBJ2-3, with 8 bases that match TRBD1. Germline CDR1 MNHEY, CDR2 SVGAGI. The J segment lost 0 bases and the V segment lost 6 bases, leaving 5 bases of the junction unmatched. The CDR3 extends over 15 amino acids. CDR3 nucleotides: TGTGCCAGCAGCCCCCGGGACAGGAGCACAGATACGCAGTATTTT. Its protein is CASSPRDRSTDTQYF.

This chain joins TRBV27 and TRBJ2-7; TRBD2 matches at 7 bases. This CDR3 is built from 16 residues. V was pared by 5 bases and J by 2 bases, with 12 bases of the junction left unmatched. Germline V gene sequence: CDR1 MNHEY, CDR2 SMNVEV (reference sequence). This chain's CDR3 is CASSKGRLAVTYEQYF. The CDR3, as DNA: TGTGCCAGCAGTAAGGGCAGGCTAGCGGTTACCTACGAGCAGTACTTC.

V gene TRBV6-5 combines with J gene TRBJ2-7, with D perhaps TRBD1 (6 bases). CDR1 MNHEY and CDR2 SVGAGI come from the germline V gene. The CDR3 loop spans 13 amino acids. In DNA, the CDR3 is TGTGCACTCAGGGGCGTAGCCTCCTACGAGCAGTACTTC. As protein: CALRGVASYEQYF.

The rearrangement links TRBV7-3 to TRBJ2-1, with D possibly matching TRBD2 (5 bases). The ends were cut back, 4 bases at V and 5 bases at J, with 15 bases in the middle. The CDR3 runs 15 residues. Germline V CDR1 and CDR2: SGHTA, FQGTGA. CDR3 in DNA: TGTGCCAGCAGCTCCCGGGCTCGAGCGGACAATGAGCAGTTCTTC. The encoded protein is CASSSRARADNEQFF.